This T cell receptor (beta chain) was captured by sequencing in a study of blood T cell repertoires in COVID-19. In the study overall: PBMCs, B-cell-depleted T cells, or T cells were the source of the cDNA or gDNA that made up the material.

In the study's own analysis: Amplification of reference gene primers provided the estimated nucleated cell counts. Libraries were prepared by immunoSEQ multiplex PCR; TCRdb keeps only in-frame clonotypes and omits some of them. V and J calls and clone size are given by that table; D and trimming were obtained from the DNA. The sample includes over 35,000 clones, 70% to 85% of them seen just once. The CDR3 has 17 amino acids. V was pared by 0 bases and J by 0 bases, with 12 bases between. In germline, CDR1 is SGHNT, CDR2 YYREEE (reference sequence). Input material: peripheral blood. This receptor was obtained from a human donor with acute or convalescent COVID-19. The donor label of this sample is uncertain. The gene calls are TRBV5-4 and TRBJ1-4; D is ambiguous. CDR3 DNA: TGTGCCAGCAGCTTGGCCCCGAGTATTACAACTAATGAAAAACTGTTTTTT. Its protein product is CASSLAPSITTNEKLFF.